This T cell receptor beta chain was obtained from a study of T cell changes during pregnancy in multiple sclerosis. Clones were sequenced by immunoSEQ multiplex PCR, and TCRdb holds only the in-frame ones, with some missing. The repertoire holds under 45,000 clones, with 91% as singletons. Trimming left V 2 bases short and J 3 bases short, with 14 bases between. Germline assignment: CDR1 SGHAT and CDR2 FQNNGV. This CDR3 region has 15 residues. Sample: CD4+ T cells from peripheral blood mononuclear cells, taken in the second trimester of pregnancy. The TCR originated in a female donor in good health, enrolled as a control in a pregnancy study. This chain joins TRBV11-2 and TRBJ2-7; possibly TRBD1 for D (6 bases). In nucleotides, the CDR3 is TGTGCCAGCAGCTTACTATGGGGGCCGGACTACGAGCAGTACTTC. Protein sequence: CASSLLWGPDYEQYF.